This TCR beta chain was sequenced in a study of cytomegalovirus exposure and HLA in healthy donors. The study's findings and limits: Across all donors, roughly uniform sequencing depth was an assumption of the presence/absence analyses. The CMV antigen specificity of a few CMV-associated chains was confirmed through in vitro analysis. In a later analysis, several top co-occurrence clusters appeared linked to parvovirus B19, influenza, CMV and Epstein-Barr virus.

The CDR3 has 16 amino acids. Points on this clone: Antigen: not known.

Primers: 60 Vbeta forward and 13 Jbeta reverse. The authors' processing: Later, 65 million to 85 million unique TCR beta chains were counted in an analysis, and around 11 million of them were shared. The data were produced by immunoSEQ multiplex PCR, yet TCRdb's version contains in-frame clones alone and is incomplete. V and J calls and clone size come straight from that table; D and trimming were deduced from the DNA. The sample holds 130,000 to 150,000 clones; under 80% are singletons and the top ten take around 9.1%. The V gene is TRBV23-1, the J gene TRBJ2-5; D ambiguous. The J call may be mistaken, given a closer DNA end match to TRBJ2-7. TRBV23-1 is designated an ORF whose function remains uncertain. This sequence originates from a woman in her fifties or sixties in good health and CMV-seropositive. Sequenced sample: PBMCs. This CDR3 is CASSKHKTKSDYEQYF. In DNA form, the CDR3 reads TGCGCCAGCAGCAAACACAAGACAAAGAGCGACTACGAGCAGTACTTC.